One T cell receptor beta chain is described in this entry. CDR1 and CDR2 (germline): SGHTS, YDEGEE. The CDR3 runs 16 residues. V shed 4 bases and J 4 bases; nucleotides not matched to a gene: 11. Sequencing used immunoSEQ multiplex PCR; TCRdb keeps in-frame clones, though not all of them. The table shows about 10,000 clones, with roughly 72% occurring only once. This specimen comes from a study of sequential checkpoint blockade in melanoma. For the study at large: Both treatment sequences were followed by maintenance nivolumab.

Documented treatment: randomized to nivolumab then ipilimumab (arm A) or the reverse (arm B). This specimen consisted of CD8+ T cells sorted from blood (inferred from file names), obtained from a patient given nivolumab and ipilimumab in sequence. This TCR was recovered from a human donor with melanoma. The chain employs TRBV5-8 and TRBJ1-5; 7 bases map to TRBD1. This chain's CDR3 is CASSHATGQKNQPQHF. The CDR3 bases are TGTGCCAGCAGCCATGCCACGGGACAGAAAAATCAGCCCCAGCATTTT.